Here is one T cell receptor beta chain with its context. The CDR3 regions of TCR beta were amplified from RNA transcripts. The HTBI primer set served for first-round RT-PCR of the TCR CDR3. TCRdb fed the multiplex PCR reads into MiXCR, producing one record per CDR3 protein. The sample contains hundreds of thousands of distinct CDR3 sequences, 45% of which appear only once. Exclusion criteria comprised uncontrolled infection, other autoimmune disease, pregnancy or lactation. This sample was included in a study of T cells in Graves' hyperthyroidism and ophthalmopathy. The TCR comes from an adult man with Graves' disease, either hyperthyroidism or ophthalmopathy (not recorded which). The sample was peripheral blood or thyroid tissue (not recorded which).

The DNA of the CDR3 is TGTGCCAGCAGCTCTACTTCAGGGGCCCTTATTCAGCCCCAGCATTTT. This sequence encodes CASSSTSGALIQPQHF. V and J are TRBV13 and TRBJ1-5; tentatively, D is TRBD1 (6 bases). The CDR3 is 16 amino acids. V lost 4 bases and J 6 bases, leaving 19 bases between the germline ends. Germline-derived CDR1 and CDR2 are PRHDT and FYEKMQ (reference sequence).